This note documents a single TCR beta chain sequence. Its antigen is currently unknown. This sample is drawn from a study of T cells after yellow fever vaccination. TCRdb re-analysed the 5' RACE reads in MiXCR, keeping a single row per CDR3 protein. The sample contains about 160,000 distinct CDR3 sequences, 6% to 7.5% of which appear only once. Overall study results and limits: Clones from primary vaccination mostly reappeared after the booster (96% CD4, under 90% CD8).

The CDR3 length is 13 residues. Per the germline V gene, CDR1 is SQVTM and CDR2 is ANQGSEA. This specimen was CD4+ T cells sorted from PBMCs, taken 5 days after the first yellow fever vaccination. The gene calls are TRBV29-1 and TRBJ2-2, with 7 bases aligning to TRBD1. The TCR originated in a man younger than 30 who received the YFV17D yellow fever vaccine. Here the CDR3 reads CGAERGRTGELFF. Written as DNA, the CDR3 is TGCGGGGCCGAGAGGGGGCGGACCGGGGAGCTGTTTTTT.